These 17 T cell receptor beta chains originate from one sample sequenced in a study of T cell changes during pregnancy in multiple sclerosis. Produced via immunoSEQ multiplex PCR; TCRdb's table is partial and in-frame only. Counted here are about 38,000 clones, 91% occurring once; the ten biggest clones make up under 6.5%. This sample comprised CD8+ T cells from peripheral blood mononuclear cells, obtained in the second trimester of pregnancy. Receptors originate from a female donor with multiple sclerosis, enrolled in a pregnancy study.

The chain recombines TRBV19 with TRBJ2-3, with D maybe TRBD2 (7 bases). The germline V gene has CDR1 LNHDA and CDR2 SQIVND (reference sequence). The V end lost 3 bases, the J end lost 4 bases, and 14 bases lay between the germline ends. The CDR3 length is 15 residues. The CDR3 is CASSMPGEGPDTQYF. The CDR3 nucleotides read TGTGCCAGTAGTATGCCAGGGGAGGGCCCAGATACGCAGTATTTT. Full variable domain (remainder filled in from reference TRBV19 and TRBJ2-3): DGGITQSPKYLFRKEGQNVTLSCEQNLNHDAMYWYRQDPGQGLRLIYYSQIVNDFQKGDIAEGYSVSREKKESFPLTVTSAQKNPTAFYLCASSMPGEGPDTQYFGPGTRLTVL.

V gene TRBV15 combines with J gene TRBJ1-2, with a tentative D call TRBD1 (6 bases). CDR3 length: 14 amino acids. Germline V CDR1 and CDR2: LNHNV, YYDKDF (reference sequence). The V and J ends lost 2 bases and 4 bases respectively, with 11 bases between them. Here the CDR3 DNA reads TGTGCCACCAGCAGACAAACAGGGTTCTATGGCTACACCTTC. It encodes CATSRQTGFYGYTF.

The chain uses TRBV7-2 and TRBJ2-2; 7 bases line up with TRBD2. The CDR3 totals 12 residues. J gave up 6 bases and V 6 bases, and 1 base lay outside the gene matches. Germline V lookup: CDR1 SGHTA, CDR2 FQGNSA. The CDR3 is CASRRGSGELFF. The CDR3 DNA reads as TGTGCCAGCAGGCGGGGGTCCGGGGAGCTGTTTTTT.

The chain couples TRBV7-9 to TRBJ2-3; tentative D call: TRBD2 (6 bases). CDR3 length: 16 residues. CDR1 is SEHNR, CDR2 FQNEAQ, per germline (reference sequence). V was shortened by 1 base and J by 3 bases, with 14 bases between the two germline ends. The CDR3 reads CASSLDTVLATDTQYF. The CDR3 nucleotides read TGTGCCAGCAGCTTAGATACAGTCCTAGCGACAGATACGCAGTATTTT.

V is TRBV23-1 and J is TRBJ1-5; TRBD1 agrees at 9 bases. TRBV23-1 is an open reading frame, and its role is uncertain. The CDR3 spans 17 residues. The ends lost 9 bases at V and 2 bases at J; junction bases unmatched: 14. CDR3 residues: CASIGGQGLLGNQPQHF. The CDR3 nucleotides read TGCGCCAGTATAGGGGGACAGGGCCTTTTGGGCAATCAGCCCCAGCATTTT.

The chain carries TRBV15 and TRBJ1-1; TRBD1 is a possible D gene (5 bases). V was shortened by 1 base and J by 0 bases, with 12 bases between the two germline ends. Germline V lookup: CDR1 LNHNV, CDR2 YYDKDF (reference sequence). The CDR3 is made up of 16 amino acids. This CDR3 reads CATSRVGGGMNTEAFF. The CDR3 DNA reads as TGTGCCACCAGCAGAGTCGGGGGAGGGATGAACACTGAAGCTTTCTTT.

V gene TRBV20-1 combines with J gene TRBJ2-1, with 10 bases lining up with TRBD2. Germline trimming cut 6 bases from V and 9 bases from J; bases unmatched to any gene: 2. Germline CDR1 reads DFQATT; CDR2 reads SNEGSKA (reference sequence). This CDR3 region has 11 residues. This CDR3 reads CSAGLASEQFF. Here the CDR3 DNA reads TGCAGTGCGGGACTAGCGAGTGAGCAGTTCTTC.

This chain joins TRBV7-3 and TRBJ2-3; 10 bases align to TRBD2. Germline V gives CDR1 SGHTA, CDR2 FQGTGA. Trimming removed 6 bases from V and 5 bases from J; junction bases left unmatched: 8. The length of the CDR3 is 15 residues. CDR3 residues: CASRFTASGGDTQYF. The CDR3 bases are TGTGCCAGCAGATTCACGGCTAGCGGGGGAGATACGCAGTATTTT. The complete variable domain, with remaining parts taken from reference TRBV7-3 and TRBJ2-3, reads GAGVSQTPSNKVTEKGKYVELRCDPISGHTALYWYRQSLGQGPEFLIYFQGTGAADDSGLPNDRFFAVRPEGSVSTLKIQRTERGDSAVYLCASRFTASGGDTQYFGPGTRLTVL.

The chain links TRBV4-3 to TRBJ1-2; TRBD1 might be the D (6 bases). V lost 0 bases, J lost 4 bases, and 12 bases lay in between. The CDR3 runs 15 residues. Germline V gives CDR1 LGHNA, CDR2 YSLEER. In DNA, the CDR3 is TGCGCCAGCAGCCAAGACGGGGACACTGTCTATGGCTACACCTTC. Protein sequence: CASSQDGDTVYGYTF.

This clone occurred a few times. The chain joins TRBV19 to TRBJ2-1; 10 nucleotides line up with TRBD2. There are 15 residues in the CDR3. The germline gives CDR1 LNHDA, CDR2 SQIVND (reference sequence). V lost 3 bases, J lost 8 bases, and 7 bases stayed unmatched. CDR3 sequence: CASSITSGNPHEQFF. Here the CDR3 DNA reads TGTGCCAGTAGTATTACTAGCGGGAACCCCCATGAGCAGTTCTTC.

The chain uses TRBV6-1 and TRBJ1-2; 8 bases agree with TRBD1. Germline V gives CDR1 MNHNS, CDR2 SASEGT. V lost 6 bases, J lost 1 base, and 4 bases stayed unmatched. CDR3 length: 14 residues. The CDR3: CASRGTGFNYGYTF. The CDR3 DNA reads as TGTGCCAGCAGGGGGACAGGATTTAACTATGGCTACACCTTC.

This CDR3 is CASSQSIRGRYGYTF. The CDR3 region has the DNA TGCGCCAGCAGTCAATCGATCAGGGGTCGCTATGGCTACACCTTC. The chain links TRBV23-1 to TRBJ1-2, with D perhaps matching TRBD1 (6 bases). TRBV23-1 is an open reading frame, and its role is uncertain. Deletions cut 0 bases from V and 4 bases from J, with 12 bases between. The CDR3 extends over 15 amino acids.

V usage is TRBV7-6 and J usage is TRBJ1-2, with TRBD1 matching 7 bases. V dropped 5 bases and J dropped 4; count of bases not matched to a gene: 13. CDR3 length: 16 residues. Per the germline V gene, CDR1 is SGHVS and CDR2 is FNYEAQ. CDR3 amino acids: CASSIVAEGGIYGYTF. CDR3 sequence (DNA): TGTGCCAGCAGCATTGTAGCGGAAGGGGGCATCTATGGCTACACCTTC. Together with reference TRBV7-6 and TRBJ1-2, the CDR3 gives the full variable domain: GAGVSQSPRYKVTKRGQDVALRCDPISGHVSLYWYRQALGQGPEFLTYFNYEAQQDKSGLPNDRFSAERPEGSISTLTIQRTEQRDSAMYRCASSIVAEGGIYGYTFGSGTRLTVV.

This chain links TRBV7-6 with TRBJ2-3; 13 bases fit TRBD2. The trim removed 8 bases at V and 1 base at J, leaving 12 bases unmatched. There are 18 residues in the CDR3. Germline V gene sequence: CDR1 SGHVS, CDR2 FNYEAQ. The CDR3 sequence: CASAYTLGTSGGTDTQYF. The CDR3, as DNA: TGTGCCAGCGCCTACACGCTGGGGACTAGCGGGGGCACAGATACGCAGTATTTT.

The chain links TRBV5-6 to TRBJ2-3; a weak D match, TRBD2 (6 bases). The germline CDR1 and CDR2 sequences are SGHDT and YYEEEE. Trimming pared 0 bases from V and 7 bases from J, leaving 15 bases between. This CDR3 is built from 15 residues. CDR3 residues: CASSLATGEFHTQYF. CDR3 nucleotide sequence: TGTGCCAGCAGCTTGGCCACGGGGGAGTTTCATACGCAGTATTTT.

This clone was detected only once. J is TRBJ2-1 and V is TRBV6-5; D might be TRBD2 (5 bases). The ends were cut back, 2 bases at V and 0 bases at J, with 5 bases in the middle. Germline V gives CDR1 MNHEY, CDR2 SVGAGI. The CDR3 contains 14 residues. The CDR3: CASSYGSSYNEQFF. The CDR3 DNA reads TGTGCCAGCAGTTACGGGAGCTCCTACAATGAGCAGTTCTTC.

The chain joins TRBV4-1 to TRBJ2-7, with a tentative D call TRBD2 (6 bases). This CDR3 has 16 residues. Germline-derived CDR1 and CDR2 are MGHRA and YSYEKL. V lost 0 bases, J lost 0 bases, and 12 bases lay in between. The DNA of the CDR3 is TGCGCCAGCAGCCAAGATTCGGGGACTGACTCCTACGAGCAGTACTTC. It specifies CASSQDSGTDSYEQYF.